This entry describes one T cell receptor (beta chain). Its antigen remains unidentified. This sample was included in a study of CD8+ T cells in alopecia areata. The wider study: The protocol delivered tofacitinib for 6 to 18 months, then withdrew it for 6 months.

Whole-study results and caveats: More clonal than normal scalp was lesional scalp, particularly alopecia totalis/universalis. Against the mouse data, patients shared TCRs less clearly, possibly for HLA reasons.

RNA extraction was followed by reverse transcription into cDNA, which acted as the sequencing template. TCRdb's table, derived via immunoSEQ multiplex PCR, lists solely in-frame clones and lacks some. The sample holds 100,000 to 150,000 clones, around 50% seen once. From alopecia areata patients, lesional scalp punch biopsies and peripheral blood were collected. The CDR3 has 16 residues. Germline loops: CDR1 LNHDA, CDR2 SQIVND (reference sequence). Trimming removed 3 bases from V and 4 bases from J, with 18 bases in between. The specimen was CD4+ T cells sorted from blood, collected at week 0. The source of this sequence is a human donor with alopecia areata. The chain is built from TRBV19 and TRBJ1-2; no definite D call. The CDR3 region is CASSMVSAGEGYGYTF. The CDR3, as DNA: TGTGCCAGTAGTATGGTTTCGGCAGGAGAAGGCTATGGCTACACCTTC.